This T cell receptor (beta chain) comes out of a study of technical replicates of blood from a few donors. Data came from immunoSEQ multiplex PCR; TCRdb stores just in-frame clones and leaves some out. The table lists tens of thousands of clones, around 93% of them singletons, with around 4% in the top ten. The sample taken for sequencing was PBMCs. This clonotype originated in a human donor in good health. Some clones in this sample may be carry-over from other donors' samples.

This chain's CDR3 is CSVATSGLQQYF. The CDR3 nucleotides are TGCAGCGTTGCGACTAGCGGCTTACAGCAGTACTTC. The V call is TRBV29-1, the J call TRBJ2-7; 9 bases are shared with TRBD2. From germline, CDR1 is SQVTM and CDR2 ANQGSEA. Trimming removed 4 bases from V and 8 bases from J; junction bases left unmatched: 6. The CDR3 runs 12 residues.